The 28 T cell receptor beta chains presented below share a single source sample, sequenced in a study of blood T cell repertoires in COVID-19. Measured with immunoSEQ multiplex PCR; TCRdb has only the in-frame clones, and not every one. The repertoire has 250,000 or so clones, around 89% of them found once; the top ten carry over 7.5%. Sequencing was carried out using PBMCs or T cells enriched from blood (not recorded which). These receptors were collected from a man in his forties who had recovered from COVID-19.

This chain uses TRBV7-2 with TRBJ2-5; TRBD2 might be the D (6 bases). Germline V gene lookup returns CDR1 SGHTA and CDR2 FQGNSA. CDR3 length: 14 amino acids. The germline V and J ends were trimmed by 2 bases and 4 bases, with 11 bases remaining between them. The CDR3 region is CASSLRLARETQYF. The DNA of the CDR3 is TGTGCCAGCAGCTTAAGGCTAGCGAGAGAGACCCAGTACTTC.

The V call is TRBV19, the J call TRBJ2-7; 9 bases are shared with TRBD1. Unmatched junction bases numbered 2, after V lost 5 bases and J lost 0 bases. From germline, CDR1 is LNHDA and CDR2 SQIVND (reference sequence). The CDR3 contains 14 residues. The CDR3 sequence is CASSWDRASYEQYF. CDR3 DNA sequence: TGTGCCAGTAGTTGGGACAGGGCCTCCTACGAGCAGTACTTC.

The V and J genes are TRBV2 and TRBJ1-2, with TRBD1 identical over 8 bases. J lost 5 bases, V lost 9 bases, and 11 bases had no gene match. This CDR3 spans 14 amino acids. CDR1 is SNHLY, CDR2 FYNNEI, per germline. CDR3 protein: CASYAGTGEYGYTF. The CDR3 DNA reads TGTGCCAGTTATGCCGGGACAGGAGAATATGGCTACACCTTC.

The chain employs TRBV9 and TRBJ2-2; possibly TRBD1 for D (6 bases). Trimming took off 4 bases at V and 4 bases at J, with 14 bases between the two ends. Per the germline V gene, CDR1 is SGDLS and CDR2 is YYNGEE. There are 15 residues in the CDR3. CDR3 sequence (DNA): TGTGCCAGCAGCACCCGAACAGGGTTCACCGGGGAGCTGTTTTTT. Protein: CASSTRTGFTGELFF.

This sequence joins TRBV3-1 (or the pseudogene TRBV3-2) and TRBJ1-2; D possibly corresponds to TRBD1 (5 bases). This CDR3 contains 16 residues. Germline V gene data show CDR1 as LGHDT and CDR2 as YNNKEL (reference sequence). V lost 1 base and J lost 2, with 14 bases in between. In DNA form, the CDR3 reads TGTGCCAGCAGCCAAGCGCGCAGGGTACTCAACTATGGCTACACCTTC. Its protein is CASSQARRVLNYGYTF.

This clone was counted a few times. This CDR3 reads CASSQKGLAEANEQFF. CDR3 nucleotide sequence: TGTGCCAGCAGCCAGAAGGGACTAGCGGAGGCCAATGAGCAGTTCTTC. The gene calls are TRBV11-2 and TRBJ2-1, with 11 bases lining up with TRBD2. This CDR3 region has 16 residues. Germline CDR1 SGHAT, CDR2 FQNNGV. Trimming took 5 bases from V and 6 from J; bases not matched to a gene: 9.

V and J are TRBV27 and TRBJ1-5; 7 nucleotides align to TRBD1. CDR1 and CDR2 from the germline V gene are MNHEY and SMNVEV (reference sequence). Losses at the gene ends were 5 bases for V and 2 bases for J; bases not matched to a gene: 9. This CDR3 is 16 amino acids long. CDR3 DNA: TGTGCCAGCAGTCAAAACAGGGGTGAGGGCAATCAGCCCCAGCATTTT. Translated, it gives CASSQNRGEGNQPQHF.

V usage is TRBV2 and J usage is TRBJ1-3; the D gene is possibly TRBD1 (5 bases). Trimming removed 2 bases from V and 3 bases from J, with 8 bases in between. Per the germline V gene, CDR1 is SNHLY and CDR2 is FYNNEI. This CDR3 region has 14 residues. This CDR3 is CASSEQGLGNTIYF. In DNA, the CDR3 is TGTGCCAGCAGTGAACAGGGACTTGGAAACACCATATATTTT.

The gene calls are TRBV7-2 and TRBJ1-2; D uncertain. The CDR3 covers 14 residues. The ends were cut back, 5 bases at V and 4 bases at J, with 14 bases in the middle. The germline gives CDR1 SGHTA, CDR2 FQGNSA. The CDR3, as DNA: TGTGCCAGCAGCCTCGTGGGCCGTGGCTATGGCTACACCTTC. Amino acid sequence: CASSLVGRGYGYTF.

This clone has just one count. The chain has TRBV24-1 and TRBJ2-3, with a possible D match to TRBD1 (7 bases). CDR1 and CDR2 from the germline V gene are KGHDR and SFDVKD. The CDR3 totals 12 residues. V dropped 10 bases and J dropped 6 bases, with 13 bases sitting between them. The CDR3, as DNA: TGTGCCACTGAGGGGGCGGGGGATACGCAGTATTTT. Protein: CATEGAGDTQYF.

V is TRBV5-1 and J is TRBJ1-1; D remains unclear. The germline V gene has CDR1 SGHRS and CDR2 YFSETQ. The CDR3 spans 15 residues. V lost 0 bases and J 4 bases, leaving 13 bases between the germline ends. In DNA, the CDR3 is TGCGCCAGCAGCTTGGCCAAGGACTACGCCACTGAAGCTTTCTTT. Residues: CASSLAKDYATEAFF.

The rearrangement links TRBV5-1 to TRBJ1-4, with D possibly being TRBD1 (6 bases). The CDR3 spans 15 residues. Germline CDR1 SGHRS, CDR2 YFSETQ. Trimming removed 0 bases from V and 7 bases from J, with 13 bases in between. The CDR3 nucleotides read TGCGCCAGCAGCTTGGTGGTGGACAGAAGTGAAAAACTGTTTTTT. It specifies CASSLVVDRSEKLFF. Full variable domain (missing parts from reference TRBV5-1 and TRBJ1-4): KAGVTQTPRYLIKTRGQQVTLSCSPISGHRSVSWYQQTPGQGLQFLFEYFSETQRNKGNFPGRFSGRQFSNSRSEMNVSTLELGDSALYLCASSLVVDRSEKLFFGSGTQLSVL.

In this sample, this clone turned up once. The gene calls are TRBV7-6 and TRBJ2-1; D might be TRBD2 (5 bases). Germline V gene data show CDR1 as SGHVS and CDR2 as FNYEAQ. Trimming stripped 2 bases from V and 3 bases from J, with 14 bases between. This CDR3 is built from 16 residues. The CDR3 loop is CASSLFGADSYNEQFF. In DNA, the CDR3 is TGTGCCAGCAGCTTATTCGGAGCGGATAGCTACAATGAGCAGTTCTTC.

The genes are TRBV7-3 and TRBJ2-7, with 11 bases lining up with TRBD2. Trimming took 2 bases from V and 4 from J; bases not matched to a gene: 4. Germline lookup yields CDR1 SGHTA and CDR2 FQGTGA. The CDR3 spans 15 residues. The CDR3 DNA reads as TGTGCCAGCAGCTTACTAGCGGGAGGAGAGTACGAGCAGTACTTC. Encoded protein: CASSLLAGGEYEQYF. The whole variable domain, remainder taken from reference TRBV7-3 and TRBJ2-7, is GAGVSQTPSNKVTEKGKYVELRCDPISGHTALYWYRQSLGQGPEFLIYFQGTGAADDSGLPNDRFFAVRPEGSVSTLKIQRTERGDSAVYLCASSLLAGGEYEQYFGPGTRLTVT.

The V call is TRBV19, the J call TRBJ1-5; D might be TRBD1 (5 bases). V gave up 0 bases and J gave up 5 bases, with 11 bases separating them. The V gene's germline CDR1 is LNHDA and CDR2 SQIVND (reference sequence). The CDR3 has 15 residues. DNA of the CDR3: TGTGCCAGTAGTATAGATCGGGGGAACCATCAGCCCCAGCATTTT. This gives the protein CASSIDRGNHQPQHF.

The chain carries TRBV9 and TRBJ1-3, with 9 nucleotides matching TRBD1. V shed 4 bases, J shed 16 bases, and the junction held 9 bases outside the gene matches. From germline, CDR1 is SGDLS and CDR2 YYNGEE. The CDR3 has 12 amino acids. Here the CDR3 DNA reads TGTGCCAGCAGCCGAGGGACAGGGCCTGCGTATTTT. Amino acid sequence: CASSRGTGPAYF.

V is TRBV24-1 and J is TRBJ2-3; maybe TRBD1 (5 bases). CDR3 size: 13 residues. Trimming left V 9 bases short and J 0 bases short, with 9 bases between. Per germline, CDR1 KGHDR and CDR2 SFDVKD. The DNA for the CDR3 is TGTGCCACCGGGGCGGCTAGCACAGATACGCAGTATTTT. The encoded protein is CATGAASTDTQYF.

The chain uses TRBV11-3 and TRBJ2-5, with 7 nucleotides matching TRBD1. Germline V gene sequence: CDR1 SGHNT, CDR2 YENEEA. The CDR3 has 13 residues. The V and J ends lost 6 bases and 4 bases, in that order; junction bases with no gene match: 5. The CDR3 spells CASSYRGPETQYF. In DNA form, the CDR3 reads TGTGCCAGCAGTTACAGGGGCCCAGAGACCCAGTACTTC.

The V gene is TRBV4-1, the J gene TRBJ1-2; a weak D match, TRBD1 (6 bases). The germline CDR1 and CDR2 sequences are MGHRA and YSYEKL. The germline V and J ends were trimmed by 3 bases and 4 bases, with 12 bases remaining between them. The CDR3 has 14 residues. CDR3 nucleotide sequence: TGCGCCAGCAGCCAGAACAGGGTCCCCTATGGCTACACCTTC. It translates to CASSQNRVPYGYTF.

This chain links TRBV2 with TRBJ2-7; perhaps TRBD1 as D (5 bases). The CDR3 length is 12 residues. The germline gives CDR1 SNHLY, CDR2 FYNNEI. Trimming took 5 bases from V and 6 from J, leaving 11 bases between them. CDR3 sequence reads: CASSPDIPEQYF. The DNA of the CDR3 is TGTGCCAGCAGTCCGGACATTCCCGAGCAGTACTTC.

The chain links TRBV7-9 to TRBJ1-4; no reliable D call. Germline CDR1 and CDR2: SEHNR and FQNEAQ (reference sequence). CDR3 length equals 14 residues. V gave up 1 base and J gave up 7 bases, with 10 bases separating them. CDR3 DNA: TGTGCCAGCAGCTTAGATGCTATTGGTGAAAAACTGTTTTTT. Translating it yields CASSLDAIGEKLFF. The entire variable domain, with the rest obtained from reference TRBV7-9 and TRBJ1-4, is as follows: DTGVSQNPRHKITKRGQNVTFRCDPISEHNRLYWYRQTLGQGPEFLTYFQNEAQLEKSRLLSDRFSAERPKGSFSTLEIQRTEQGDSAMYLCASSLDAIGEKLFFGSGTQLSVL.

The chain combines TRBV10-1 with TRBJ2-7; the D is unclear. The CDR3 extends over 22 amino acids. In germline, CDR1 is WNHNN, CDR2 SYGVQD (reference sequence). Trimming stripped 3 bases from V and 0 bases from J, with 33 bases between. The CDR3 region has the DNA TGCGCCAGCAGTGATCCGCCGTTCGTCAGGCCGCCACCCCAAAACCGCTCCTACGAGCAGTACTTC. This sequence encodes CASSDPPFVRPPPQNRSYEQYF.

This clone has only one observation. The J gene is TRBJ1-1, the V gene TRBV15; D possibly corresponds to TRBD1 (5 bases). In germline, CDR1 is LNHNV, CDR2 YYDKDF (reference sequence). V shed 5 bases and J shed 11 bases, with 15 bases lying between them. CDR3 length: 12 residues. The chain's CDR3 is CATSGGNDRAFF. The CDR3 DNA follows: TGTGCCACCAGCGGGGGGAATGATCGGGCTTTCTTT.

This clone was observed a single time. V usage is TRBV7-9 and J usage is TRBJ2-1; 8 bases map to TRBD1. The CDR3 sequence is 14 residues long. Germline V gene lookup returns CDR1 SEHNR and CDR2 FQNEAQ (reference sequence). Trimming took 2 bases from V and 8 from J; bases not matched to a gene: 5. The CDR3 region is CASSLSGTGYEQFF. CDR3 DNA: TGTGCCAGCAGCTTATCCGGGACAGGCTATGAGCAGTTCTTC.

The chain uses TRBV4-3 and TRBJ1-1, with D tentatively TRBD1 (6 bases). Germline assignment: CDR1 LGHNA and CDR2 YSLEER. The CDR3 runs to 15 residues. V was pared by 4 bases and J by 0 bases, with 12 bases between. The CDR3 DNA reads as TGCGCCAGCAGCCGGGTGGACAGATTGAACACTGAAGCTTTCTTT. Its translation is CASSRVDRLNTEAFF.

The chain recombines TRBV4-1 with TRBJ1-4; no firm D call. With 2 bases removed from V and 6 bases from J, the gap between germline ends came to 16 bases. This CDR3 is 16 amino acids long. Per germline, CDR1 MGHRA and CDR2 YSYEKL. The CDR3 DNA sequence: TGCGCCAGCAGCCAAAACTCGAGGGAGGTTGATGAAAAACTGTTTTTT. Translated, it gives CASSQNSREVDEKLFF.

Comment on this clone: An end of the junction does not agree with germline; a read error may underlie this. This rearrangement joins TRBV7-7 to TRBJ2-2, with D maybe TRBD2 (5 bases). The CDR3 is 15 amino acids. Germline values: CDR1 SSHAT, CDR2 FNYEAQ (reference sequence). CDR3 protein: CASSPGLGNTGELFF. The CDR3, as DNA: TGTGCTAGCAGCCCTGGACTGGGTAACACCGGGGAGCTGTTTTTT. The full variable domain, its missing parts supplied by reference TRBV7-7 and TRBJ2-2, is GAGVSQSPRYKVTKRGQDVTLRCDPISSHATLYWYQQALGQGPEFLTYFNYEAQPDKSGLPSDRFSAERPEGSISTLTIQRTEQRDSAMYRCASSPGLGNTGELFFGEGSRLTVL.

The chain has TRBV6-5 and TRBJ2-7, with D hard to call. The CDR3 runs 16 residues. Trimming cost V 0 bases and J 2 bases, with 14 bases left between them. Per germline, CDR1 MNHEY and CDR2 SVGAGI. In DNA, the CDR3 is TGTGCCAGCAGTTACTCGAGGTTTACGGCTACCTACGAGCAGTACTTC. Translation gives CASSYSRFTATYEQYF.